A selection of T cell receptor beta chains follows, all from one sample in a study of cytomegalovirus exposure and HLA in healthy donors. Assay: immunoSEQ multiplex PCR; the TCRdb copy retains only in-frame clones and omits some. The table records some 120,000 clones, roughly 89% of them present only once. Input material: PBMCs. The origin of the receptors is a woman between 18 and 29 years old in good health and CMV-seronegative. Each CDR3 is given with its conserved first and last residue. A D gene is named only where the DNA matches it firmly. Only part of the rows carry a size: once, few, many, or a class if the clone is expanded.

D	size	J	V	DNA	CDR3
-	-	TRBJ1-3	TRBV5-6	TGTGCCAGCAGCCCCTGGACAGACCCCCGGACGTGGAACACCATATATTTT	CASSPWTDPRTWNTIYF
TRBD2	-	TRBJ2-2	TRBV5-1	TGCGCCAGCAGCTTGGGGCGGGAGTCCGGGGAGCTGTTTTTT	CASSLGRESGELFF
TRBD1	-	TRBJ2-1	TRBV2	TGTGCCAGCAGCGGTCGGGGACAGGGGTCCGATGAGCAGTTCTTC	CASSGRGQGSDEQFF
TRBD1	once	TRBJ2-7	TRBV11-2	TGTGCCAGCAGCTTAGTTAGGACAGGCGATAGGAAGTACTTC	CASSLVRTGDRKYF
TRBD1	-	TRBJ1-4	TRBV5-4	TGTGCCACCACTACAGGGGTTCGAACTAATGAAAAACTGTTTTTT	CATTTGVRTNEKLFF
-	-	TRBJ1-1	TRBV29-1	TGCAGTGTTACCATGGGGGGGCCGGAGACTGAAGCTTTCTTT	CSVTMGGPETEAFF
-	-	TRBJ2-5	TRBV10-2	TGCGCCAGCAGTGTGGACAGTCCGCGGGGGGAGACCCAGTACTTC	CASSVDSPRGETQYF
TRBD1	once	TRBJ1-2	TRBV5-1	TGCGCCAGCAGCTTGGTCCAGGGGGCTAATGGCTACACCTTC	CASSLVQGANGYTF
TRBD1	-	TRBJ2-7	TRBV5-1	TGCGCCAGCAGCATACTTGGGACAGGGGATCCCTACGAGCAGTACTTC	CASSILGTGDPYEQYF
TRBD2	-	TRBJ2-5	TRBV11-2	TGTGCCAGCAGCTCGATTAGCGGGAGGGGTCGAGAGACCCAGTACTTC	CASSSISGRGRETQYF
-	few	TRBJ2-2	TRBV19	TGTGCCAGTACTCACTGGGGGCTAGCGGAGAACACCGGGGAGCTGTTTTTT	CASTHWGLAENTGELFF
-	-	TRBJ2-7	TRBV4-2	TGTGCCAGCAGCCAAGATCAGGGCGGGACTTCCTACGAGCAGTACTTC	CASSQDQGGTSYEQYF
-	once	TRBJ2-3	TRBV5-4	TGTGCCAGCAGCTTTTCTAGCGAAAGCACAGATACGCAGTATTTT	CASSFSSESTDTQYF
TRBD2	-	TRBJ2-5	TRBV5-4	TGTGCCAGCAGCCCGAAGAAATTCAGGACTAGCGGACAAGAGACCCAGTACTTC	CASSPKKFRTSGQETQYF
TRBD2	-	TRBJ2-7	TRBV6-5	TGTGCCAGCAGAGGTAGCGGGGGATGGGAGCAGTACTTC	CASRGSGGWEQYF
-	-	TRBJ2-7	TRBV7-3	TGTGCCAGCAGCTTAGGTCTCGACGGGTCCTACGAGCAGTACTTC	CASSLGLDGSYEQYF
-	-	TRBJ2-7	TRBV5-8	TGTGCCAGCAGCGGCCGAATCCGGACAGATTTAACTTCCTACGAGCAGTACTTC	CASSGRIRTDLTSYEQYF
-	-	TRBJ1-1	TRBV27	TGTGCCAGCAGTTCACCGACAGCTGAAGCTTTCTTT	CASSSPTAEAFF
-	-	TRBJ1-1	TRBV7-8	TGTGCCAGCAAGAGTCAGAGGGAAGTCACTGAAGCTTTCTTT	CASKSQREVTEAFF
TRBD1	-	TRBJ2-7	TRBV25-1	TGTGCCAGCAGTGAAGCCGGGACAGGGGCCTACGAGCAGTACTTC	CASSEAGTGAYEQYF
TRBD2	once	TRBJ2-3	TRBV9	TGTGCCAGCAGCGTAGCCGGCTTAGCGGGGGGCTTCACAGATACGCAGTATTTT	CASSVAGLAGGFTDTQYF
-	-	TRBJ2-7	TRBV5-6	TGTGCCAGCAGCTTGGTCCAGGGGCGGCCCTACGAGCAGTACTTC	CASSLVQGRPYEQYF
-	-	TRBJ2-7	TRBV28	TGTGCCAGCAGTTCCCGCTACTTTGGGAGGAACTACGAGCAGTACTTC	CASSSRYFGRNYEQYF
TRBD1	-	TRBJ1-4	TRBV15	TGTGCCACCAGCAGAGACCGGACAGGGGGTTACGAAAAACTGTTTTTT	CATSRDRTGGYEKLFF
-	-	TRBJ1-1	TRBV19	TGTGCCAGTAGTACCCCCCTAGGGAGGGCCCCCGAAGCTTTCTTT	CASSTPLGRAPEAFF
-	-	TRBJ1-3	TRBV30	TGTGCCTGGATATATCGGTGGAGGAACACCATATATTTT	CAWIYRWRNTIYF
TRBD1	-	TRBJ1-5	TRBV13	TGTGCCAGCAGCGGACAGGGTTACAATCAGCCCCAGCATTTT	CASSGQGYNQPQHF
-	-	TRBJ2-7	TRBV5-1	TGCGCCAGCAGCTCCGCCTACGAGCAGTACTTC	CASSSAYEQYF
-	-	TRBJ1-1	TRBV28	TGTGCCAGCAGAGGTCAGGGTAGAGCTGAAGCTTTCTTT	CASRGQGRAEAFF
TRBD1	-	TRBJ2-1	TRBV9	TGTGCCAGCAGCGTCCGGGACAGGGTCATGGGCAATGAGCAGTTCTTC	CASSVRDRVMGNEQFF
TRBD2	-	TRBJ2-7	TRBV4-3	TGCGCCAGCAGCCAAGAAGTAGGGCTAGCGGGAAAGGGGGTCGGGCAGTACTTC	CASSQEVGLAGKGVGQYF
-	-	TRBJ2-3	TRBV19	TGTGCCAGTTTTCCGGAGGGGGCAGCCCCAAGCACAGATACGCAGTATTTT	CASFPEGAAPSTDTQYF
-	-	TRBJ1-2	TRBV29-1	TGCAGCGTTGTTAGTACCCTCTATGGCTACACCTTC	CSVVSTLYGYTF
-	few	TRBJ1-4	TRBV29-1	TGCAGCGTTGAAAGAAGCGCGGGAGAAAAACTGTTTTTT	CSVERSAGEKLFF
TRBD1	once	TRBJ1-1	TRBV19	TGTGCCAGTACCAAGGGACAGCACAACACTGAAGCTTTCTTT	CASTKGQHNTEAFF
TRBD2	-	TRBJ2-5	TRBV5-1	TGCGCCAGCAGCACTGGACTAGCGGGAGTCGGGTACGAGACCCAGTACTTC	CASSTGLAGVGYETQYF
-	once	TRBJ2-1	TRBV7-7	TGTGCTAGCAGCTTAGTTAGCGCCAATGAGCAGTTCTTC	CASSLVSANEQFF
-	-	TRBJ1-5	TRBV5-1	TGCGCCAGCAGCTCCACAGGCGGCAATCAGCCCCAGCATTTT	CASSSTGGNQPQHF
TRBD1	-	TRBJ2-7	TRBV11-2	TGTGCCAGCAGCTTAGGCCCGGGACAGGTACGATTAGAGCAGTACTTC	CASSLGPGQVRLEQYF
-	-	TRBJ2-7	TRBV28	TGTGCCAGCAGTTGGCCGGGAAAGCCCTCCTACGAGCAGTACTTC	CASSWPGKPSYEQYF
-	-	TRBJ1-2	TRBV10-3	TGTGCCATCAGTGGAGTGGCAGGGCCTAACTATGGCTACACCTTC	CAISGVAGPNYGYTF
-	-	TRBJ2-3	TRBV6-5	TGTGCCAGCAGTTACGGACAGCATGCCGATACGCAGTATTTT	CASSYGQHADTQYF
-	once	TRBJ2-7	TRBV7-9	TGTGCCAGCAGCCCTAGCGTGGGGCTTCCCTACGAGCAGTACTTC	CASSPSVGLPYEQYF
-	-	TRBJ2-5	TRBV9	TGTGCCAGCAGCGTAGTAGGAGGCCAAGAGACCCAGTACTTC	CASSVVGGQETQYF
TRBD2	-	TRBJ2-1	TRBV10-2	TGCGCCAGCGGGTTCGGACTAGCGGGTTACAATGAGCAGTTCTTC	CASGFGLAGYNEQFF
-	-	TRBJ2-3	TRBV5-4	TGTGCCAGCAGCGAGGGGGTAGGGAATACGCAGTATTTT	CASSEGVGNTQYF
-	-	TRBJ2-1	TRBV25-1	TGTGCCAGCAGTGAATCCTGGGGCTATAATGAGCAGTTCTTC	CASSESWGYNEQFF
-	-	TRBJ1-1	TRBV27	TGTGCCAGCAGTTTAGCCAGGGCCGGCACTGAAGCTTTCTTT	CASSLARAGTEAFF
-	-	TRBJ2-5	TRBV2	TGTGCCAGCAGTGAAGGGGACACCCAAGAGACCCAGTACTTC	CASSEGDTQETQYF
TRBD1	-	TRBJ2-5	TRBV7-6	TGTGCCAGCAGCCCCATGACAGGGTTGGTCGAGACCCAGTACTTC	CASSPMTGLVETQYF
-	-	TRBJ2-7	TRBV13	TGTGCCAGCAGCTTAGGGACAGCCTACGAGCAGTACTTC	CASSLGTAYEQYF
-	-	TRBJ1-5	TRBV2	TGTGCCAGCAGTGAAGTTTCAGGCAATCAGCCCCAGCATTTT	CASSEVSGNQPQHF
-	once	TRBJ2-1	TRBV5-1	TGCGCCAGCAGCTTGTACTCAGGGGCTAGCTACAATGAGCAGTTCTTC	CASSLYSGASYNEQFF
-	-	TRBJ2-1	TRBV29-1	TGCAGCGTGGCGGGTAGCCTCAGGATGGGTGATGAGCAGTTCTTC	CSVAGSLRMGDEQFF
TRBD1	-	TRBJ2-1	TRBV6-5	TGTGCCAGCAGCGTCCAGGGGGCCACTTACAATGAGCAGTTCTTC	CASSVQGATYNEQFF